This T cell receptor (beta chain) was sequenced for a study of CXCR3-negative and CXCR3-positive naive CD8 T cells. The TRB libraries of cDNA were built by UMI-labeled 5' RACE. Reprocessing the 5' RACE reads, TCRdb reports a single entry for every CDR3 protein and omits DNA. The table for this sample gives 5,500 to 6,000 distinct CDR3 sequences. The CDR3 has 13 amino acids. The germline CDR1 and CDR2 sequences are LGHNA and YSLEER. The chain combines TRBV4-3 with TRBJ2-1; TCRdb picks TRBD1, but there is no DNA to check that call. The clonotype comes from a human donor in good health. Some clones in this sample may be carry-over from other donors' samples. Sample: naive CXCR3- CD8+ T cells from blood. Subset indicated: CD45RO-CCR7+CD27+CD95- naive CD8+ T cells lacking CXCR3 (TNR3-). The CDR3 region is CASSQDRVDEQFF.